One and the same sample provided the 31 T cell receptor beta chains below, sequenced in a study of beta chain features in type 1 diabetes. Expressed TCRB transcripts got sequenced, as all isolated RNA was reverse transcribed. Profiled with immunoSEQ multiplex PCR; TCRdb holds only in-frame clones, not every one. This table has about half a million clones, about 30% appearing once. Sample: naive CD4+ T cells from blood. These receptors all come from a man younger than 30 in good health.

V gene TRBV5-1 combines with J gene TRBJ2-7; D remains unclear. CDR3 size: 14 residues. From germline, CDR1 is SGHRS and CDR2 YFSETQ. The germline V and J ends were trimmed by 0 bases and 7 bases, with 14 bases remaining between them. CDR3 loop: CASSLVGGPGEQYF. In DNA form, the CDR3 reads TGCGCCAGCAGCTTGGTGGGCGGTCCCGGGGAGCAGTACTTC.

This clone was seen more than once but under ten times. The V gene is TRBV2, the J gene TRBJ2-7, with D perhaps assigned TRBD1 or TRBD2 (5 bases each). From germline, CDR1 is SNHLY and CDR2 FYNNEI. V was clipped by 4 bases and J by 9 bases, with 13 bases between them. The CDR3 totals 12 residues. CDR3 residues: CASSAWGNGQYF. The CDR3 DNA reads TGTGCCAGCAGTGCGTGGGGGAACGGGCAGTACTTC. The whole variable domain, filled in from reference TRBV2 and TRBJ2-7, reads EPEVTQTPSHQVTQMGQEVILRCVPISNHLYFYWYRQILGQKVEFLVSFYNNEISEKSEIFDDQFSVERPDGSNFTLKIRSTKLEDSAMYFCASSAWGNGQYFGPGTRLTVT.

This clone showed up just a few times. DNA of the CDR3: TGTGCCAGCGTCCGGGACAGGAATTCCTACGAGCAGTACTTC. Translation gives CASVRDRNSYEQYF. The V call is TRBV6-1, the J call TRBJ2-7; 8 bases align to TRBD1. Looked up from germline, CDR1 is MNHNS and CDR2 is SASEGT. Trimming took 8 bases from V and 1 from J; bases not matched to a gene: 7. The CDR3 contains 14 residues.

This chain links TRBV23-1 with TRBJ2-3; 13 bases align to TRBD2. TRBV23-1 qualifies as an ORF whose function is uncertain. This CDR3 is 16 amino acids long. The ends lost 8 bases at V and 2 bases at J; junction bases unmatched: 7. CDR3 bases: TGCGCCAGCCGACCCGGGACTAGCGGGAACACAGATACGCAGTATTTT. Translation gives CASRPGTSGNTDTQYF.

This clone was observed a handful of times. The same CDR3 also results from other DNA sequences found in this sample. The chain links TRBV30 to TRBJ2-7; D perhaps matches TRBD2 (6 bases). The CDR3 covers 14 residues. Trimming took 0 bases from V and 3 from J, leaving 12 bases between them. Germline V gene lookup returns CDR1 GTSNPN and CDR2 SVGIG (reference sequence). CDR3 DNA sequence: TGTGCCTGGAGTGTACCGGGACTGAGCTACGAGCAGTACTTC. As protein: CAWSVPGLSYEQYF.

This clone was detected only a few times. The chain joins TRBV7-2 to TRBJ2-3; 8 bases agree with TRBD2. This CDR3 has 15 amino acids. Germline trimming cut 2 bases from V and 1 base from J; bases unmatched to any gene: 2. Germline CDR1 and CDR2: SGHTA and FQGNSA. Here the CDR3 reads CASSLFSGGTDTQYF. The DNA of the CDR3 is TGTGCCAGCAGCTTATTTAGCGGGGGCACAGATACGCAGTATTTT.

V usage is TRBV13 and J usage is TRBJ2-1, with 10 bases aligning to TRBD2. The CDR3 runs 14 residues. The trim removed 6 bases at V and 7 bases at J, leaving 6 bases unmatched. CDR1 and CDR2 from the germline V gene are PRHDT and FYEKMQ (reference sequence). DNA of the CDR3: TGTGCCAGCAGTTACCCTAGCGGGAGAAATGAGCAGTTCTTC. Its translation is CASSYPSGRNEQFF.

This clone has only a few counts. The chain has TRBV9 and TRBJ2-5; TRBD2 matches at 10 bases. V lost 4 bases, J lost 3 bases, and 6 bases stayed unmatched. CDR3 length: 15 amino acids. Germline V CDR1 and CDR2: SGDLS, YYNGEE. The CDR3 DNA sequence: TGTGCCAGCAGCCTCACGCTAGCGGGAGAAGAGACCCAGTACTTC. It encodes CASSLTLAGEETQYF.

This clone came up a few times. The chain carries TRBV7-9 and TRBJ1-2; 10 bases align to TRBD1. V dropped 0 bases and J dropped 2; count of bases not matched to a gene: 3. Germline V gene data show CDR1 as SEHNR and CDR2 as FQNEAQ (reference sequence). The CDR3 runs 16 residues. This CDR3 is CASSLAGQGTNYGYTF. CDR3 coding DNA: TGTGCCAGCAGCTTAGCGGGACAGGGGACGAACTATGGCTACACCTTC.

This chain uses TRBV7-9 with TRBJ2-5, with 11 bases matching TRBD2. V shed 1 base and J 2 bases; nucleotides not matched to a gene: 6. From germline, CDR1 is SEHNR and CDR2 FQNEAQ (reference sequence). The CDR3 spans 17 residues. This CDR3 reads CASSLVGTSGRQETQYF. For the CDR3, the DNA is TGTGCCAGCAGCTTAGTCGGTACTAGCGGGAGACAAGAGACCCAGTACTTC.

V is TRBV6-5 and J is TRBJ2-2; maybe TRBD2 (5 bases). The V gene lost 6 bases and the J gene lost 4 bases, with 15 bases spanning the gap. From germline, CDR1 is MNHEY and CDR2 SVGAGI. The CDR3 length is 15 residues. Here the CDR3 DNA reads TGTGCCAGCAGAGGGAGCGTTTCGTTCACCGGGGAGCTGTTTTTT. Amino acid sequence: CASRGSVSFTGELFF.

The V gene is TRBV16, the J gene TRBJ1-5; 9 bases line up with TRBD1. The germline V gene encodes CDR1 KGHSY and CDR2 FQNENV. The CDR3 is made up of 14 amino acids. With 4 bases clipped from V and 9 bases from J, the junction kept 7 bases outside the gene matches. The CDR3 bases are TGTGCCAGCAGCCCCGGACAGGGGCCAGCGCCCCAGCATTTT. It yields the protein CASSPGQGPAPQHF.

Of note for this clone: This specimen includes other DNA sequences encoding the same CDR3. J is TRBJ2-1 and V is TRBV10-3, with D possibly TRBD2 on 5 matching bases. The germline V gene encodes CDR1 ENHRY and CDR2 SYGVKD. The CDR3 is made up of 11 amino acids. Deletions cut 6 bases from V and 7 bases from J, with 7 bases between. CDR3 sequence: CAISPGNEQFF. The CDR3 region has the DNA TGTGCCATCAGCCCGGGAAATGAGCAGTTCTTC.

This chain connects TRBV5-1 to TRBJ2-7; TRBD1 aligns across 7 bases. Germline V gene lookup returns CDR1 SGHRS and CDR2 YFSETQ. The V and J ends lost 0 bases and 5 bases, in that order; junction bases with no gene match: 5. This CDR3 comprises 14 residues. The CDR3 DNA reads TGCGCCAGCAGCTTGGGGACAGGATACCACGAGCAGTACTTC. It codes for CASSLGTGYHEQYF.

This chain links TRBV4-2 with TRBJ1-2; perhaps TRBD1 as D (6 bases). The V end was cut by 1 base, the J end by 0 bases, with 15 bases between. This CDR3 is 17 amino acids long. Germline lookup yields CDR1 LGHNA and CDR2 YNFKEQ. The CDR3 is CASSQGHTGIANYGYTF. In DNA form, the CDR3 reads TGTGCCAGCAGCCAAGGGCACACAGGGATAGCTAACTATGGCTACACCTTC.

The rearrangement links TRBV4-1 to TRBJ1-5; 7 bases match TRBD1. CDR3 length equals 16 residues. The V segment lost 1 base and the J segment 2 bases; nucleotides outside the gene matches: 5. CDR1 MGHRA and CDR2 YSYEKL come from the germline V gene. The CDR3 DNA sequence: TGCGCCAGCAGCCAAGGACAGGGATATGGCAATCAGCCCCAGCATTTT. Amino acid sequence: CASSQGQGYGNQPQHF.

The table lists this clone with a few counts. The J gene is TRBJ2-3, the V gene TRBV7-9, with TRBD1 identical over 8 bases. This CDR3 has 17 amino acids. J was trimmed by 1 base and V by 3 bases; bases with no gene match: 9. Germline V lookup: CDR1 SEHNR, CDR2 FQNEAQ (reference sequence). The CDR3 sequence is CASSLDRVVLGTDTQYF. The CDR3 nucleotides are TGTGCCAGCAGCTTGGACAGGGTGGTTTTAGGCACAGATACGCAGTATTTT. The full variable domain, rest sourced from reference TRBV7-9 and TRBJ2-3, is DTGVSQNPRHKITKRGQNVTFRCDPISEHNRLYWYRQTLGQGPEFLTYFQNEAQLEKSRLLSDRFSAERPKGSFSTLEIQRTEQGDSAMYLCASSLDRVVLGTDTQYFGPGTRLTVL.

This clone turned up a few times. The V call is TRBV30, the J call TRBJ2-1; D is tentatively TRBD1 or TRBD2 (5 bases each). The germline CDR1 and CDR2 sequences are GTSNPN and SVGIG (reference sequence). This CDR3 is 16 amino acids long. Trimming removed 0 bases from V and 8 bases from J, with 20 bases in between. CDR3 DNA: TGTGCCTGGAGTGTCGGTCGGGGCGGATTGAGGGATGAGCAGTTCTTC. This encodes CAWSVGRGGLRDEQFF.

A note on this clone: Other DNA sequences in the same sample also yield this CDR3. This rearrangement joins TRBV29-1 to TRBJ2-3; D ambiguous. Germline assignment: CDR1 SQVTM and CDR2 ANQGSEA. The CDR3 sequence is 13 residues long. V lost 4 bases, J lost 3 bases, and 11 bases lay in between. CDR3 loop: CSVVPSGTDTQYF. CDR3 coding DNA: TGCAGCGTTGTTCCTAGTGGGACAGATACGCAGTATTTT.

This clone has only a few counts. V and J are TRBV7-2 and TRBJ2-3; 13 bases align to TRBD2. The germline gives CDR1 SGHTA, CDR2 FQGNSA. J gave up 14 bases and V 6 bases, and 8 bases lay outside the gene matches. CDR3 length: 13 residues. CDR3 in amino acids: CASSPGLAGDGYF. The CDR3 DNA reads as TGTGCCAGCAGTCCCGGACTAGCGGGAGACGGGTATTTT.

This rearrangement joins TRBV9 to TRBJ2-7; weak D call: TRBD1 (5 bases). The CDR3 spans 14 residues. Deletions cut 4 bases from V and 2 bases from J, with 13 bases between. The germline V gene has CDR1 SGDLS and CDR2 YYNGEE. This CDR3 is CASSSTGAPYEQYF. The CDR3 nucleotides are TGTGCCAGCAGCAGTACAGGTGCCCCCTACGAGCAGTACTTC.

The genes are TRBV5-6 and TRBJ1-2; D is undetermined. CDR1 SGHDT and CDR2 YYEEEE come from the germline V gene. With 0 bases removed from V and 7 bases from J, the gap between germline ends came to 16 bases. The length of the CDR3 is 15 residues. The CDR3 DNA reads as TGTGCCAGCAGCTTGGCGAGTGTAGGGTTTCTTGGCTACACCTTC. Translating it yields CASSLASVGFLGYTF. Filled out from reference TRBV5-6 and TRBJ1-2, the complete variable domain reads DAGVTQSPTHLIKTRGQQVTLRCSPKSGHDTVSWYQQALGQGPQFIFQYYEEEERQRGNFPDRFSGHQFPNYSSELNVNALLLGDSALYLCASSLASVGFLGYTFGSGTRLTVV.

In its sample, this clone was seen a few times. The chain is built from TRBV7-9 and TRBJ2-7; D gene ambiguous. Per germline, CDR1 SEHNR and CDR2 FQNEAQ (reference sequence). Trimming took 1 base from V and 2 from J, leaving 9 bases between them. CDR3 length equals 14 residues. CDR3 amino acids: CASSLVVSPYEQYF. The DNA of the CDR3 is TGTGCCAGCAGCTTAGTAGTCAGTCCCTACGAGCAGTACTTC. Together with reference TRBV7-9 and TRBJ2-7, the CDR3 gives the full variable domain: DTGVSQNPRHKITKRGQNVTFRCDPISEHNRLYWYRQTLGQGPEFLTYFQNEAQLEKSRLLSDRFSAERPKGSFSTLEIQRTEQGDSAMYLCASSLVVSPYEQYFGPGTRLTVT.

A remark on this clone: The identical CDR3 is also encoded by other nucleotide sequences in the sample. This chain connects TRBV29-1 to TRBJ2-2; D is unresolved. Trimming took 2 bases from V and 7 from J, leaving 11 bases between them. CDR1 SQVTM and CDR2 ANQGSEA come from the germline V gene. CDR3 length: 13 amino acids. CDR3 protein: CSVEFFGGGELFF. The CDR3 DNA is TGCAGCGTTGAATTCTTCGGTGGCGGGGAGCTGTTTTTT.

This clone came up a few times. The chain recombines TRBV18 with TRBJ2-1; D possibly matches TRBD1 or TRBD2 (5 bases each). Germline V gene sequence: CDR1 KGHSH, CDR2 LQKENI. Trimming stripped 6 bases from V and 9 bases from J, with 18 bases between. This CDR3 spans 14 amino acids. The CDR3 bases are TGTGCCAGCTCTACTTTCGGGGCGGAAAGTGAGCAGTTCTTC. Translation: CASSTFGAESEQFF.

The rearrangement uses TRBV5-1 and TRBJ2-7; perhaps TRBD2 as D (6 bases). CDR3 length: 14 amino acids. With 1 base removed from V and 1 base from J, the gap between germline ends came to 9 bases. Germline CDR1 and CDR2: SGHRS and YFSETQ. The CDR3 nucleotides read TGCGCCAGCAGCTTGACTAGCCAATCCTACGAGCAGTACTTC. This codes for CASSLTSQSYEQYF.

The chain combines TRBV28 with TRBJ2-5; either TRBD1 or TRBD2 may supply D (5 bases each). CDR1 MDHEN and CDR2 SYDVKM come from the germline V gene. V lost 6 bases and J lost 3, with 20 bases in between. The CDR3 runs to 16 residues. The CDR3 sequence: CASRDTFRVEEETQYF. The CDR3 nucleotides are TGTGCCAGCAGGGACACATTCAGGGTGGAGGAAGAGACCCAGTACTTC.

This chain joins TRBV28 and TRBJ2-5; D is perhaps TRBD1 (6 bases). V was cut by 3 bases and J by 4 bases, with 12 bases left in between. This CDR3 has 14 amino acids. The germline gives CDR1 MDHEN, CDR2 SYDVKM. The chain's CDR3 is CASSLSGRGETQYF. CDR3 DNA: TGTGCCAGCAGTTTGAGCGGCAGGGGAGAGACCCAGTACTTC.

This clone showed up just a few times. The chain is built from TRBV19 and TRBJ2-1, with D tentatively TRBD1 (7 bases). Looked up from germline, CDR1 is LNHDA and CDR2 is SQIVND (reference sequence). V shed 2 bases and J shed 6 bases, with 11 bases lying between them. The CDR3 runs 14 residues. CDR3: CASSITGEVNEQFF. The CDR3 DNA reads TGTGCCAGTAGTATAACAGGGGAGGTCAATGAGCAGTTCTTC.

This clone was counted a few times. V gene TRBV6-5 combines with J gene TRBJ2-1; 14 nucleotides line up with TRBD2. The CDR3 runs to 15 residues. V gave up 2 bases and J gave up 10 bases; unmatched junction bases: 4. Germline CDR1 and CDR2: MNHEY and SVGAGI. The CDR3 region has the DNA TGTGCCAGCAGTTACCCGACTAGCGGGAGGGGCGAGCAGTTCTTC. Its translation is CASSYPTSGRGEQFF.

V usage is TRBV2 and J usage is TRBJ2-1; weak D call: TRBD1 (6 bases). CDR1 is SNHLY and CDR2 is FYNNEI in the germline V gene. The CDR3 sequence is 14 residues long. Trimming stripped 6 bases from V and 8 bases from J, with 17 bases between. CDR3 region: CASRTTGSRDEQFF. In DNA, the CDR3 is TGTGCCAGCAGGACCACAGGGTCCAGAGATGAGCAGTTCTTC.